This is a list of T cell receptor beta chains from one sample in a study of T-cell reconstitution after alpha-beta-depleted transplantation in children. TCRdb re-called the PCR reads through MiXCR, storing one row per CDR3 protein. The sample lists 150,000 to 200,000 distinct CDR3 sequences, about 6.8% occurring once. Sequenced here: PBMCs from the stem cell graft donor, sampled from the stem cell graft. The receptors stem from a human donor who donated a stem cell graft to a child with Wiskott-Aldrich syndrome. Each CDR3 is given with its conserved first and last residue. Some rows have no size entry. The others give once, few or many, or a class for an expanded clone.

TRBJ2-1,many,TRBV27,CASRRGGVNNEQFF
TRBJ2-7,many,TRBV30,CASLAGGYEQYF
TRBJ2-2,many,TRBV7-2,CASSLVESTGELFF
TRBJ2-7,NA,TRBV5-1,CASSWAGNEQYF
TRBJ2-2,few,TRBV12-3/TRBV12-4,CASSLGASGELFF
TRBJ2-3,many,TRBV20-1,CSAPTLGGTDTQYF
TRBJ1-5,few,TRBV3-1,CASSQDQVSNQPQHF
TRBJ1-1,many,TRBV29-1,CSVEGTENTEAFF
TRBJ1-1,many,TRBV12-3/TRBV12-4,CASSLAGRGTEAFF
TRBJ1-3,NA,TRBV3-1,CASSQAGHSGNTIYF
TRBJ1-1,many,TRBV29-1,CSVGSQNTEAFF
TRBJ1-5,few,TRBV24-1,CATSDGTGPNQPQHF
TRBJ1-4,few,TRBV5-1,CASSFSRRLANEKLFF
TRBJ2-5,many,TRBV15,CATSRDRETQYF
TRBJ2-3,few,TRBV19,CASSTGLAGGSLDTQYF
TRBJ1-5,many,TRBV20-1,CSGLGPPQHF
TRBJ1-4,many,TRBV5-1,CASSTGTKTTNEKLFF
TRBJ2-7,many,TRBV25-1,CASSESEGRDPSYEQYF
TRBJ2-6,few,TRBV29-1,CSAHSGANVLTF
TRBJ2-1,many,TRBV7-7,CASSTGQGSNEQFF
TRBJ1-1,NA,TRBV5-1,CASSLDSGVTPAFF
TRBJ1-3,NA,TRBV7-6,CASSWTSGNTIYF
TRBJ1-3,NA,TRBV3-1,CASSPRDRGNTIYF
TRBJ1-2,many,TRBV12-3/TRBV12-4,CASRSDYGYTF